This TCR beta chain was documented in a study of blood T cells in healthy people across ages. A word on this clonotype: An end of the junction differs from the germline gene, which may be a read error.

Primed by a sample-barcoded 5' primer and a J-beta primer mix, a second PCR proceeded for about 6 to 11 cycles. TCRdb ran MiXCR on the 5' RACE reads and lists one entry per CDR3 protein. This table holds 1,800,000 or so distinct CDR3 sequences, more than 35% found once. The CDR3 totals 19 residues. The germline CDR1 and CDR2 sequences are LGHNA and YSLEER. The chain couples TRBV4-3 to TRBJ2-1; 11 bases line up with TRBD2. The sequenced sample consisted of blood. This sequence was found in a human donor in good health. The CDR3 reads CASSPLDRGTSGTYNEQFF. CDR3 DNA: TGCGCCAGCAGCCCCCTAGACAGAGGGACTAGCGGCACCTATAATGAGCAGTTCTTC.